The T cell receptor beta chain under discussion was sequenced for a study of regulatory T cells in long-lasting Graves disease. Time point described: persistent/refractory GD, antithyroid drugs over 5 years with positive TRAb. TCR sequences were obtained from RNA taken from PBMCs. This clonotype was counted between two and nine times. Antigen: not known. Broader study findings: A limited number of samples was an acknowledged limitation. Persistent cases favored TRBV28, TRBJ1-2 and TRBJ2-5.

The CDR3 sequence is 13 residues long. Germline V gives CDR1 SGDLS, CDR2 YYNGEE. The V gene end was trimmed by 6 bases and the J gene end by 5 bases; junction bases not matched to a gene: 8. Assembly of TCR beta libraries relied on iRepertoire HTBI primers together with Arm-PCR of CDR3 regions. Each CDR3 protein is one row after TCRdb ran MiXCR on the multiplex PCR reads. The sample lists a few hundred thousand distinct CDR3 sequences; 22% were seen once. The chain uses TRBV9 and TRBJ2-7; 7 nucleotides match TRBD2. This clonotype was sampled from a female donor with Graves disease. Sequenced material: peripheral blood mononuclear cells (PBMCs), taken when the disease was refractory, from a patient treated with antithyroid drugs. CDR3 nucleotides: TGTGCCAGCAACCCTAGCGGAGAAGACGAGCAGTACTTC. The encoded protein is CASNPSGEDEQYF.